This T cell receptor (beta chain) was recovered during a study of blood T cell repertoires in COVID-19. Study context: The United States, Italy and Spain provided the acute and convalescent COVID-19 samples. Sample material is recorded as cDNA or gDNA derived from T cells, B-cell-depleted T cells, or PBMCs.

The CDR3 covers 15 residues. Germline CDR1 reads LNHDA; CDR2 reads SQIVND (reference sequence). Germline trimming cut 4 bases from V and 3 bases from J; bases unmatched to any gene: 6. Per the original data handling: Cell counts per sample came from amplifying reference gene primers. Here immunoSEQ multiplex PCR was the method, and the copy in TCRdb shows in-frame clones only, minus some. D and trimming come from the DNA, and the V and J calls and clone size come from that table. The repertoire holds about 120,000 clones, with roughly 79% as singletons. Material for sequencing was peripheral blood. The origin of this receptor is a human donor in a cohort sampled during active COVID-19. The chain is built from TRBV19 and TRBJ2-1; 7 positions match TRBD2. CDR3 in DNA: TGTGCCAGTAGTAGCGGGAGAGGGGTCTACAATGAGCAGTTCTTC. This gives the protein CASSSGRGVYNEQFF.